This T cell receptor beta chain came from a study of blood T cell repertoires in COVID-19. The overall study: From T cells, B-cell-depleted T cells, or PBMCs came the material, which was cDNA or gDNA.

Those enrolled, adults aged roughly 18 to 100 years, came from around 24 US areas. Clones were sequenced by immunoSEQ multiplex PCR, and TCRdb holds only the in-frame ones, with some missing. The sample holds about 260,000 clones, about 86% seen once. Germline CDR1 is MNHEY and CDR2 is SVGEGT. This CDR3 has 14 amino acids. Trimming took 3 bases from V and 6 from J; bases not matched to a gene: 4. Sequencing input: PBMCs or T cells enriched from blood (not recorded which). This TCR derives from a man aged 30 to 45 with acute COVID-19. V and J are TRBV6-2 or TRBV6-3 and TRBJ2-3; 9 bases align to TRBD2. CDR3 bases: TGTGCCAGCAGTTATGCCAGCGGGAGGGATACGCAGTATTTT. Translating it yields CASSYASGRDTQYF.